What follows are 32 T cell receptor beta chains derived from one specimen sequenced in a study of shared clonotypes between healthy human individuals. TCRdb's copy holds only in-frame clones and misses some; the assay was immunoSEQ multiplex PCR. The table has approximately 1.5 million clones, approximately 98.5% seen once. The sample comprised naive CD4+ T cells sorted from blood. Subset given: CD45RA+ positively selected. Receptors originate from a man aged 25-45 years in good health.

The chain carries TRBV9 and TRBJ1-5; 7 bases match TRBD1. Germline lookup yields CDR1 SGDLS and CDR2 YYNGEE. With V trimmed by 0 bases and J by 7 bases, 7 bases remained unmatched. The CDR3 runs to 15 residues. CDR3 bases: TGTGCCAGCAGCGTAGATGAGGGGGCAGGACAGCCCCAGCATTTT. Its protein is CASSVDEGAGQPQHF.

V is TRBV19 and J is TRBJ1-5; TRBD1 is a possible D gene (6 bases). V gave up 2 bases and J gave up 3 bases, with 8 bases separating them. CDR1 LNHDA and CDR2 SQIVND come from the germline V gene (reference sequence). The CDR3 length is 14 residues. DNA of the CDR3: TGTGCCAGTAGTATACAGGGGTTCAATCAGCCCCAGCATTTT. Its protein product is CASSIQGFNQPQHF.

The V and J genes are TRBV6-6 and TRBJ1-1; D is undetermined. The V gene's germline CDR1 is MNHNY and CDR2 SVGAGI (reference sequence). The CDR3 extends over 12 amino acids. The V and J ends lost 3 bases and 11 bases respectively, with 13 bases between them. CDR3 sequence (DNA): TGTGCCAGCAGTTATCGCGAGAGCTGGGCTTTCTTT. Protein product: CASSYRESWAFF.

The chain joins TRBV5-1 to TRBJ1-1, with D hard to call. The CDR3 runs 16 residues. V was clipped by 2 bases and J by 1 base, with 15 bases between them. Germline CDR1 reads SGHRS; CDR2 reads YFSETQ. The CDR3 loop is CASSFVISSQNTEAFF. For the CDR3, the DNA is TGCGCCAGCAGCTTTGTGATTTCGTCTCAGAACACTGAAGCTTTCTTT.

The CDR3 reads CSVDGGRNQPQHF. The CDR3 DNA reads TGCAGCGTTGACGGGGGGAGGAATCAGCCCCAGCATTTT. The chain joins TRBV29-1 to TRBJ1-5; D is possibly TRBD1 (5 bases). Trimming left V 3 bases short and J 4 bases short, with 10 bases between. From germline, CDR1 is SQVTM and CDR2 ANQGSEA. This CDR3 has 13 amino acids.

The CDR3 is CASSQRTVETQYF. CDR3 in DNA: TGTGCCAGCAGCCAAAGGACAGTGGAGACCCAGTACTTC. The chain joins TRBV5-4 to TRBJ2-5; TRBD1 is a possible D gene (6 bases). There are 13 residues in the CDR3. With 4 bases removed from V and 5 bases from J, the gap between germline ends came to 12 bases. CDR1 and CDR2 (germline): SGHNT, YYREEE (reference sequence).

The CDR3 reads CASSLGGRSREKLFF. As DNA, the CDR3 is TGTGCCAGCAGCTTAGGAGGACGTTCTCGAGAAAAACTGTTTTTT. J is TRBJ1-4 and V is TRBV7-8; D gene ambiguous. Germline V gene lookup returns CDR1 SGHVS and CDR2 FQNEAQ. The CDR3 covers 15 residues. V shed 1 base and J shed 8 bases, with 14 bases lying between them.

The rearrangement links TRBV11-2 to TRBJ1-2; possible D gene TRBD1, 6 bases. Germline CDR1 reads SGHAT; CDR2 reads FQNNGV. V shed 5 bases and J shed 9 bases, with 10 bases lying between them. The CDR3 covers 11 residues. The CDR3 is CASSTQGRYTF. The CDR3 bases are TGTGCCAGCAGCACACAGGGTCGCTACACCTTC.

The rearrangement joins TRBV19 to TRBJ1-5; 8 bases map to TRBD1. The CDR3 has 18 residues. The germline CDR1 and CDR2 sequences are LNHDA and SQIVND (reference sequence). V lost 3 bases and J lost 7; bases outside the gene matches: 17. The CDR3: CASSIFLSGQGVMQPQHF. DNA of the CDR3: TGTGCCAGTAGTATTTTTTTATCAGGACAGGGCGTAATGCAGCCCCAGCATTTT. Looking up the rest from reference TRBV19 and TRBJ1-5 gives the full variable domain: DGGITQSPKYLFRKEGQNVTLSCEQNLNHDAMYWYRQDPGQGLRLIYYSQIVNDFQKGDIAEGYSVSREKKESFPLTVTSAQKNPTAFYLCASSIFLSGQGVMQPQHFGDGTRLSIL.

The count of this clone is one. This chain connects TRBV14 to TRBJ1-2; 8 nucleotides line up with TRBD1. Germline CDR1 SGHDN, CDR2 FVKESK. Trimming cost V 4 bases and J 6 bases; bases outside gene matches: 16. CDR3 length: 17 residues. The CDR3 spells CASSLGQAFSSVHGYTF. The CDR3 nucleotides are TGTGCCAGCAGCCTGGGACAGGCGTTTTCTTCGGTCCATGGCTACACCTTC.

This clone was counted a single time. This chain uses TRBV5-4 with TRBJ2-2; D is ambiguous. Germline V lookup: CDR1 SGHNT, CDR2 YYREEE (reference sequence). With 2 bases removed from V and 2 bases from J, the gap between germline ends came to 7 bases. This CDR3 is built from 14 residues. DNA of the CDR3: TGTGCCAGCAGCTTCTGGGATAACACCGGGGAGCTGTTTTTT. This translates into CASSFWDNTGELFF. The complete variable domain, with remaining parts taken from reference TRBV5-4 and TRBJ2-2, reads ETGVTQSPTHLIKTRGQQVTLRCSSQSGHNTVSWYQQALGQGPQFIFQYYREEENGRGNFPPRFSGLQFPNYSSELNVNALELDDSALYLCASSFWDNTGELFFGEGSRLTVL.

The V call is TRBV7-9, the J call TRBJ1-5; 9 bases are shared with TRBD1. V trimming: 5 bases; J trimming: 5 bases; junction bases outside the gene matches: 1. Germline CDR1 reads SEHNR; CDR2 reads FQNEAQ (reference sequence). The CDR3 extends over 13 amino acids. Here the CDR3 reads CASSRQGDQPQHF. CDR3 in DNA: TGTGCCAGCAGCCGACAGGGGGATCAGCCCCAGCATTTT.

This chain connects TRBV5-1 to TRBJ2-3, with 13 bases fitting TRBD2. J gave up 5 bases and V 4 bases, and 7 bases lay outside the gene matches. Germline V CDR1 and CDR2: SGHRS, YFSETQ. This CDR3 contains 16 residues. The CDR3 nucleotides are TGCGCCAGCAGCAAAGGACTAGCGGGAGTGGGAGATACGCAGTATTTT. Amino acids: CASSKGLAGVGDTQYF.

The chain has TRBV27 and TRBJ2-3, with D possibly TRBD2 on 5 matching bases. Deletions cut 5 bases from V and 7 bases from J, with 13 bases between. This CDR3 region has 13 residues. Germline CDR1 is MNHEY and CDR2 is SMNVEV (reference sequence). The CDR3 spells CASSPTPGYTQYF. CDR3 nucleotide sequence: TGTGCCAGCAGTCCTACCCCGGGATATACGCAGTATTTT.

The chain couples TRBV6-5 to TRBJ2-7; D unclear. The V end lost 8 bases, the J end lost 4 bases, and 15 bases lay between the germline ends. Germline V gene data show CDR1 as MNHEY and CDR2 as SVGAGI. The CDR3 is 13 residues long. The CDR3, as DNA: TGTGCCAGCTCCCTCCACCTAGGGTACGAGCAGTACTTC. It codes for CASSLHLGYEQYF.

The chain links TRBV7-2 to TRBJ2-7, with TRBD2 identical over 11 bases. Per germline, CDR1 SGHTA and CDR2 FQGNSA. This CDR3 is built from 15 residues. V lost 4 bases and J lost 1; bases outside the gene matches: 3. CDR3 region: CASSSTSGSSYEQYF. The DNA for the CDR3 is TGTGCCAGCAGCTCCACTAGCGGGAGTTCCTACGAGCAGTACTTC.

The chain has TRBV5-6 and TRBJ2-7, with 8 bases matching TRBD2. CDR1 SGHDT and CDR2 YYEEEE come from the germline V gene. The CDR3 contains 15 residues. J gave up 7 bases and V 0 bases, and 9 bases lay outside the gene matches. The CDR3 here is CASSLVAGGTWEQYF. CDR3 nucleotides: TGTGCCAGCAGCTTGGTCGCGGGGGGCACGTGGGAGCAGTACTTC.

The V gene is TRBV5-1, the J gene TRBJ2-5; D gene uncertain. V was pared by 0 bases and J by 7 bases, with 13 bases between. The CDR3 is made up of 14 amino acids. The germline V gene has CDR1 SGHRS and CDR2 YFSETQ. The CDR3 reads CASSLVGFEGTQYF. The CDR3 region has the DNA TGCGCCAGCAGCTTGGTAGGTTTCGAAGGGACCCAGTACTTC. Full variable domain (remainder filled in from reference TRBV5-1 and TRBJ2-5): KAGVTQTPRYLIKTRGQQVTLSCSPISGHRSVSWYQQTPGQGLQFLFEYFSETQRNKGNFPGRFSGRQFSNSRSEMNVSTLELGDSALYLCASSLVGFEGTQYFGPGTRLLVL.

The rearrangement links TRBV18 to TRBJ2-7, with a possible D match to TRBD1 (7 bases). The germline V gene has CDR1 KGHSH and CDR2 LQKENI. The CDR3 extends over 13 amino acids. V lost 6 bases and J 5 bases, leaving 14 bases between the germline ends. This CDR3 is CASSEGQLDEQYF. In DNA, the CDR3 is TGTGCCAGCTCGGAGGGACAGCTGGACGAGCAGTACTTC.

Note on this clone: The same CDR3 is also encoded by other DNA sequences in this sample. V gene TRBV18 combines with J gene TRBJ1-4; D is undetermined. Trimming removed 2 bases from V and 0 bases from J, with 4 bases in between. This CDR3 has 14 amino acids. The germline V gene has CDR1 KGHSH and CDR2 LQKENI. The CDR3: CASSPGPTNEKLFF. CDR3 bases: TGTGCCAGCTCACCAGGGCCAACTAATGAAAAACTGTTTTTT.

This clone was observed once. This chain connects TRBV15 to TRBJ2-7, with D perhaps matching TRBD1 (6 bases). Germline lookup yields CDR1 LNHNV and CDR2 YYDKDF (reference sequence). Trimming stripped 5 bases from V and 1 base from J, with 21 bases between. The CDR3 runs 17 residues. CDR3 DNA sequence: TGTGCCACCAGCCCCTCAGGGAACACAGGGCCTTCCTACGAGCAGTACTTC. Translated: CATSPSGNTGPSYEQYF.

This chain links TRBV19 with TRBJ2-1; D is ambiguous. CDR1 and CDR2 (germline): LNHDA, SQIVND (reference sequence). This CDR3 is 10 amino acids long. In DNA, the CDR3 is TGTGTGATAGCCCTGCCGGAGCAGTTCTTC. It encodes CVIALPEQFF.

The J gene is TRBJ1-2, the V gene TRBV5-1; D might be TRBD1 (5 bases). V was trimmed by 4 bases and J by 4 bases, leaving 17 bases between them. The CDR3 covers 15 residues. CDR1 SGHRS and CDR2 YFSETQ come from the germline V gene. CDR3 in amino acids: CASSQTRQSIYGYTF. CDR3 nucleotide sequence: TGCGCCAGCAGCCAAACAAGACAGAGCATCTATGGCTACACCTTC.

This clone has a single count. CDR3 amino acids: CASSLGAIGTEAFF. The DNA of the CDR3 is TGCGCCAGCAGCTTGGGCGCGATTGGCACTGAAGCTTTCTTT. The rearrangement joins TRBV5-1 to TRBJ1-1, with D unresolved. The CDR3 loop spans 14 amino acids. The V end lost 0 bases, the J end lost 4 bases, and 10 bases lay between the germline ends. Germline V gene data show CDR1 as SGHRS and CDR2 as YFSETQ.

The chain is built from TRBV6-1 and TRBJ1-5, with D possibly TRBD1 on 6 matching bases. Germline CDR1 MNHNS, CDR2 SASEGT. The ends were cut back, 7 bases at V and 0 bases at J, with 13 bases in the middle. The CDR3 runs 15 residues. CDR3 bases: TGTGCCAGCACGGGACAACAATATAGCAATCAGCCCCAGCATTTT. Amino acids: CASTGQQYSNQPQHF.

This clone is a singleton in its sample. The CDR3 DNA sequence: TGTGCCAGCCTCAGGGGATATGGCTACACCTTC. Amino acid sequence: CASLRGYGYTF. This chain uses TRBV6-1 with TRBJ1-2; possibly TRBD1 for D (6 bases). Germline-derived CDR1 and CDR2 are MNHNS and SASEGT. The length of the CDR3 is 11 residues. Trimming took 8 bases from V and 5 from J, leaving 9 bases between them.

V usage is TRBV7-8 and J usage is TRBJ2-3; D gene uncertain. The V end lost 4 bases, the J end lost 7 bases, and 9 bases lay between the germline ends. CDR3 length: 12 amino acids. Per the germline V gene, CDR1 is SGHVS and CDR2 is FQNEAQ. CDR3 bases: TGTGCCAGCAGCTCTACCTCAAATACGCAGTATTTT. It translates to CASSSTSNTQYF.

The CDR3 bases are TGCGCCAGCAGCTGGCCTAGCGGGAGGGCCAGGGGTACAGATACGCAGTATTTT. Translated, it gives CASSWPSGRARGTDTQYF. This sequence joins TRBV5-1 and TRBJ2-3; TRBD2 matches 12 bases. Germline CDR1 reads SGHRS; CDR2 reads YFSETQ. The CDR3 runs 18 residues. J lost 3 bases, V lost 3 bases, and 11 bases had no gene match. The whole variable domain, remainder taken from reference TRBV5-1 and TRBJ2-3, is KAGVTQTPRYLIKTRGQQVTLSCSPISGHRSVSWYQQTPGQGLQFLFEYFSETQRNKGNFPGRFSGRQFSNSRSEMNVSTLELGDSALYLCASSWPSGRARGTDTQYFGPGTRLTVL.

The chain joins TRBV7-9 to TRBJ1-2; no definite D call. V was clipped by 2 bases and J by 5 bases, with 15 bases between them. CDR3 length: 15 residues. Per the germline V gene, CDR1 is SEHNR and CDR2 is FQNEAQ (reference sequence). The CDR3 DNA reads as TGTGCCAGCAGCTTAAAGGCCCCGGGCCCTTATGGCTACACCTTC. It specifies CASSLKAPGPYGYTF.

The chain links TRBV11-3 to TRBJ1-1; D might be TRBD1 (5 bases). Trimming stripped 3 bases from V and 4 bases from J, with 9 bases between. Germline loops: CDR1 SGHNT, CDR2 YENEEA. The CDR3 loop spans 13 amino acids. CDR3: CASSFGQGTEAFF. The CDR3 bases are TGTGCCAGCAGCTTTGGGCAGGGCACTGAAGCTTTCTTT.

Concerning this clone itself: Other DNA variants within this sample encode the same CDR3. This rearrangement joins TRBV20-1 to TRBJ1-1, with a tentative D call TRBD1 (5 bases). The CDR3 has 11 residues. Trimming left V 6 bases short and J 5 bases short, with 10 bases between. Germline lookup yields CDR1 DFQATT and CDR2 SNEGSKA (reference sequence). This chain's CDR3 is CSARKGTEAFF. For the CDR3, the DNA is TGCAGTGCCCGAAAGGGGACTGAAGCTTTCTTT.

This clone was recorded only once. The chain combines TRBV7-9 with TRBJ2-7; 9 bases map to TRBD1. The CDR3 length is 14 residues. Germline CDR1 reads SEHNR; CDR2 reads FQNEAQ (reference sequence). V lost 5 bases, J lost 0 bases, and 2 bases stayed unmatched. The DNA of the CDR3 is TGTGCCAGCAGCGCGGGACAGGGCTCCTACGAGCAGTACTTC. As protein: CASSAGQGSYEQYF.